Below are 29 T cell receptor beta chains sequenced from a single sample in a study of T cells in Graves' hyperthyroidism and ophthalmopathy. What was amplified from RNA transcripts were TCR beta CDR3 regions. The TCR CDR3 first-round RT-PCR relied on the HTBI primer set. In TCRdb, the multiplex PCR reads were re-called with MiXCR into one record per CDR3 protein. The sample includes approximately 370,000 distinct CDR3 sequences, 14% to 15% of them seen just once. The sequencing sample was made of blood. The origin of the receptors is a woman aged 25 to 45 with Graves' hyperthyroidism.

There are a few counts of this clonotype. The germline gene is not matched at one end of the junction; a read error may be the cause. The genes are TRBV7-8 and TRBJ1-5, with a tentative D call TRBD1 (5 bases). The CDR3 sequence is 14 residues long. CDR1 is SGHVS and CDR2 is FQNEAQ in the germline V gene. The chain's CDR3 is CASSLYEGNRPQHF. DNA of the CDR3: TGTGCCAGCAGCTTATACGAGGGGAATCGGCCCCAGCATTTT.

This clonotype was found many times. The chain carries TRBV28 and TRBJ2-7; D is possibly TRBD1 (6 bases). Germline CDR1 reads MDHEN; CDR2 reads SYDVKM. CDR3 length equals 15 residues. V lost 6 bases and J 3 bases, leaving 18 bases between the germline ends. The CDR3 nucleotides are TGTGCCAGCAGCCGCACCGGGACACGAGGCTACGAGCAGTACTTC. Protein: CASSRTGTRGYEQYF.

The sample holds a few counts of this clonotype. The chain's CDR3 is CASGDFSNTGELFF. CDR3 nucleotides: TGTGCCAGCGGGGACTTCTCGAACACCGGGGAGCTGTTTTTT. V and J are TRBV2 and TRBJ2-2; D may be TRBD2 (6 bases). Germline-derived CDR1 and CDR2 are SNHLY and FYNNEI. Trimming cost V 8 bases and J 0 bases, with 10 bases left between them. CDR3 length equals 14 residues.

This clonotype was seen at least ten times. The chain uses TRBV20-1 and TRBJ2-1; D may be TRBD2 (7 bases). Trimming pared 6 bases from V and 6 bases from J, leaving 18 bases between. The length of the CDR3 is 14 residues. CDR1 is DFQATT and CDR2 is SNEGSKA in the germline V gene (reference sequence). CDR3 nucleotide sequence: TGCAGTGCAGGGGGGGGCACGGGAATCAATGAGCAGTTCTTC. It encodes CSAGGGTGINEQFF.

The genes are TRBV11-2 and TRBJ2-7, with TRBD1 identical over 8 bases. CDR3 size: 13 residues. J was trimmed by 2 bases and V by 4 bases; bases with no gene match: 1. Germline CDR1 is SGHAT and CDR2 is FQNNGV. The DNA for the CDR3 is TGTGCCAGCAGCTCGACAGGGGCCTACGAGCAGTACTTC. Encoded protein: CASSSTGAYEQYF.

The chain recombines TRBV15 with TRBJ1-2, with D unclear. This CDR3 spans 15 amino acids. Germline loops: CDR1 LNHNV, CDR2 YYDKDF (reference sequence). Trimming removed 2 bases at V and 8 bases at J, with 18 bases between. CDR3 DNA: TGTGCCACCAGCAGATCCCAGGTTCCCGTGCGGGGCTACACCTTC. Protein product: CATSRSQVPVRGYTF.

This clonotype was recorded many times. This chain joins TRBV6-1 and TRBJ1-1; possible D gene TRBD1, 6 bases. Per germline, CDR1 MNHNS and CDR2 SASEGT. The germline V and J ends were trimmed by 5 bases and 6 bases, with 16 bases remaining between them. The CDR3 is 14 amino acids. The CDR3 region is CASSWTVEGPEAFF. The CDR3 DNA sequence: TGTGCCAGCAGTTGGACAGTGGAGGGGCCTGAAGCTTTCTTT.

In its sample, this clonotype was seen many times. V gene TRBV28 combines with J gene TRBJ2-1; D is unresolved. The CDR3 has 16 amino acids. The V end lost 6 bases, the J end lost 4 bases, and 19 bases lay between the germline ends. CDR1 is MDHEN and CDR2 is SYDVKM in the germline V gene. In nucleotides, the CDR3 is TGTGCCAGCAGCCCTCCGGCCCCAAGGGTTTACAATGAGCAGTTCTTC. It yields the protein CASSPPAPRVYNEQFF.

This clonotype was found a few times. Written as DNA, the CDR3 is TGTGCCAGCACTCCCACCCATTCGGGCACAGATACGCAGTATTTT. This gives the protein CASTPTHSGTDTQYF. This sequence joins TRBV9 and TRBJ2-3; D is unclear. The V and J ends lost 6 bases and 1 base respectively, with 15 bases between them. Germline values: CDR1 SGDLS, CDR2 YYNGEE. CDR3 length: 15 amino acids. Drawing the rest from reference TRBV9 and TRBJ2-3, the complete variable domain is DSGVTQTPKHLITATGQRVTLRCSPRSGDLSVYWYQQSLDQGLQFLIQYYNGEERAKGNILERFSAQQFPDLHSELNLSSLELGDSALYFCASTPTHSGTDTQYFGPGTRLTVL.

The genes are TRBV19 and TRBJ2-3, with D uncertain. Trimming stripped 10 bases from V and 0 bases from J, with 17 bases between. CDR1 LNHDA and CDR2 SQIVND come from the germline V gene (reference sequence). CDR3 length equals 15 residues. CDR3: CATSQVALSTDTQYF. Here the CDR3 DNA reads TGTGCCACCTCTCAGGTGGCGCTTAGCACAGATACGCAGTATTTT.

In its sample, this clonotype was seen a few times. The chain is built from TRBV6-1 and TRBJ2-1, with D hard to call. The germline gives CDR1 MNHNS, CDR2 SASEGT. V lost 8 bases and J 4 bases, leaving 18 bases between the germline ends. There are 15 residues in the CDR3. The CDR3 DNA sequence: TGTGCCAGCGTCCCGACTGGGCCAAAATACAATGAGCAGTTCTTC. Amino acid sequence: CASVPTGPKYNEQFF.

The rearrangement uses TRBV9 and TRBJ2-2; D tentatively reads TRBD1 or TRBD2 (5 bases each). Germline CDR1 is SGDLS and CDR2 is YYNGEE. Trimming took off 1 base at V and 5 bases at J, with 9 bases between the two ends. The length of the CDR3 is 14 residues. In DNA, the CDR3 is TGTGCCAGCAGCGTATATGGGGGTACCGGGGAGCTGTTTTTT. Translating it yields CASSVYGGTGELFF. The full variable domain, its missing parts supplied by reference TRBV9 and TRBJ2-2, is DSGVTQTPKHLITATGQRVTLRCSPRSGDLSVYWYQQSLDQGLQFLIQYYNGEERAKGNILERFSAQQFPDLHSELNLSSLELGDSALYFCASSVYGGTGELFFGEGSRLTVL.

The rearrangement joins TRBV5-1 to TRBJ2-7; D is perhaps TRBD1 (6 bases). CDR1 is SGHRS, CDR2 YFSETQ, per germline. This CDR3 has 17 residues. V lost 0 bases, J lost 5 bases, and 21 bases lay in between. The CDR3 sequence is CASSLATRDMPPDEQYF. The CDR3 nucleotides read TGCGCCAGCAGCTTGGCTACCCGGGACATGCCCCCTGACGAGCAGTACTTC.

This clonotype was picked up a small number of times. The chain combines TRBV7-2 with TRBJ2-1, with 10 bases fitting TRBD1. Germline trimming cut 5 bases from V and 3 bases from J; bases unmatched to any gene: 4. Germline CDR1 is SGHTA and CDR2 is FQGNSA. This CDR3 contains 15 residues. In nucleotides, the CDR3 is TGTGCCAGCAGCGACCGGACAGGGGGCTACAATGAGCAGTTCTTC. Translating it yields CASSDRTGGYNEQFF.

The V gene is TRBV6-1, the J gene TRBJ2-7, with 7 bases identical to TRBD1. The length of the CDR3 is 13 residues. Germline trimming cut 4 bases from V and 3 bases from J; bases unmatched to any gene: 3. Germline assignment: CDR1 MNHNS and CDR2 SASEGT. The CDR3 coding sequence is TGTGCCAGCAGTGGACAGGGATTCTACGAGCAGTACTTC. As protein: CASSGQGFYEQYF.

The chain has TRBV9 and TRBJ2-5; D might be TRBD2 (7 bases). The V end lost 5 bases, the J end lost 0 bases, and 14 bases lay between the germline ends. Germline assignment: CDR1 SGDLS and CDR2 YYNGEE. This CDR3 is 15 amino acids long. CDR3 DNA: TGTGCCAGCAGTCAAGGGGGGGGCGACCAAGAGACCCAGTACTTC. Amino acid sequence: CASSQGGGDQETQYF.

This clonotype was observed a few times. CDR3 in amino acids: CASSLGGEIYEQYF. The CDR3, as DNA: TGCGCCAGCAGCTTGGGCGGGGAAATCTACGAGCAGTACTTC. The chain combines TRBV5-1 with TRBJ2-7; D may be TRBD2 (6 bases). With 0 bases removed from V and 3 bases from J, the gap between germline ends came to 10 bases. The length of the CDR3 is 14 residues. Germline V CDR1 and CDR2: SGHRS, YFSETQ.

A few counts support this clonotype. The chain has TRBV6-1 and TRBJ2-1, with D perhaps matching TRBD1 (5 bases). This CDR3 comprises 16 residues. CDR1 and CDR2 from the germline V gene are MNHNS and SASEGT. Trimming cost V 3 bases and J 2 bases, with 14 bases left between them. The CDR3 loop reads CASSDRTKGAYNEQFF. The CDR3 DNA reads TGTGCCAGCAGTGACCGGACCAAAGGGGCCTACAATGAGCAGTTCTTC.

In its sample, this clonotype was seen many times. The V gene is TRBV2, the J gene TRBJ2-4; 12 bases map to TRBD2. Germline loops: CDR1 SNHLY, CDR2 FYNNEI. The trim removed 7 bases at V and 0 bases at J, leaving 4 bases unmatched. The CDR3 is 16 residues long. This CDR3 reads CASTPGLAGAKNIQYF. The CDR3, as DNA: TGTGCCAGCACCCCGGGACTAGCGGGAGCCAAAAACATTCAGTACTTC. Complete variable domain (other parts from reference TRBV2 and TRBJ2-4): EPEVTQTPSHQVTQMGQEVILRCVPISNHLYFYWYRQILGQKVEFLVSFYNNEISEKSEIFDDQFSVERPDGSNFTLKIRSTKLEDSAMYFCASTPGLAGAKNIQYFGAGTRLSVL.

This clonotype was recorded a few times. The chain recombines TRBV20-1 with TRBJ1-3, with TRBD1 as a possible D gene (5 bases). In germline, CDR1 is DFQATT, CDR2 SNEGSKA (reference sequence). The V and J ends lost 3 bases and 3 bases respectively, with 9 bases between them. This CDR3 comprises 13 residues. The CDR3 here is CSARRDGGNTIYF. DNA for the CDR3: TGCAGTGCTAGGCGGGACGGTGGAAACACCATATATTTT.

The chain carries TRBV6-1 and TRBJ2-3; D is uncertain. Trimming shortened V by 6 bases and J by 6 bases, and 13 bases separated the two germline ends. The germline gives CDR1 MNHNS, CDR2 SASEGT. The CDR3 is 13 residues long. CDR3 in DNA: TGTGCCAGCAGCCCTCCCCCAGTCGATACGCAGTATTTT. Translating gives CASSPPPVDTQYF.

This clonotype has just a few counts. Here the CDR3 reads CSASLGGPGRDEQFF. The DNA for the CDR3 is TGCAGTGCTAGCCTGGGTGGACCCGGCCGGGATGAGCAGTTCTTC. The chain combines TRBV20-1 with TRBJ2-1; D uncertain. The germline V gene encodes CDR1 DFQATT and CDR2 SNEGSKA (reference sequence). This CDR3 contains 15 residues. V dropped 3 bases and J dropped 8 bases, with 20 bases sitting between them.

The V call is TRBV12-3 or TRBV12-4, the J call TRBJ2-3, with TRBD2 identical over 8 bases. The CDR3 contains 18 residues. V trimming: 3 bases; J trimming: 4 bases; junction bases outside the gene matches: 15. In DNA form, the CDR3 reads TGTGCCAGCAGTTTCTCCCCCGTCAGCGGGAGAGAGGCAGATACGCAGTATTTT. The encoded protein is CASSFSPVSGREADTQYF.

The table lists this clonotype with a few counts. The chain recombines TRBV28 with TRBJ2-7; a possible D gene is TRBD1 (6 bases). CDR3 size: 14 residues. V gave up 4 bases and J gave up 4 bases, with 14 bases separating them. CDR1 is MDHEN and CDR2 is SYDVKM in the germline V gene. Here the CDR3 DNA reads TGTGCCAGCAGTTCAGGGGACGGTGCTTACGAGCAGTACTTC. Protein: CASSSGDGAYEQYF. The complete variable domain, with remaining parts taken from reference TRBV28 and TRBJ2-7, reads DVKVTQSSRYLVKRTGEKVFLECVQDMDHENMFWYRQDPGLGLRLIYFSYDVKMKEKGDIPEGYSVSREKKERFSLILESASTNQTSMYLCASSSGDGAYEQYFGPGTRLTVT.

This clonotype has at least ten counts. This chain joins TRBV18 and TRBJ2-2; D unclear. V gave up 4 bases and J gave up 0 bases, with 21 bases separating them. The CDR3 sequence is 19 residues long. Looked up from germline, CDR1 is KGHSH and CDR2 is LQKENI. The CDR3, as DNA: TGTGCCAGCTCACTAAAGGCGGTTGATTCCTTTACGAACACCGGGGAGCTGTTTTTT. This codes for CASSLKAVDSFTNTGELFF.

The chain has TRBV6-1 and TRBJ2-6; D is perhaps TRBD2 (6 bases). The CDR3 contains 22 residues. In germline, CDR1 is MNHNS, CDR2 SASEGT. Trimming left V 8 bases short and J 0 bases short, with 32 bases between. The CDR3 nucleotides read TGTGCCAGCTCACCCTTAACTACGGGGGTCGCGGCCTTAAACTCTGGGGCCAACGTCCTGACTTTC. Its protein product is CASSPLTTGVAALNSGANVLTF.

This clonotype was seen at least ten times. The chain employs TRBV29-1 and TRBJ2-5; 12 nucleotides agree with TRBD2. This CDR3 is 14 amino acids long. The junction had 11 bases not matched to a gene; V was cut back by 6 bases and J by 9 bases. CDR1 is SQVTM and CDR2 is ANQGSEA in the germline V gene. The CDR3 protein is CSVDLGLAGSAQYF. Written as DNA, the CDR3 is TGCAGCGTCGACCTCGGACTAGCGGGATCGGCCCAGTACTTC. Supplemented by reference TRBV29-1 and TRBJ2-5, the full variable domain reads SAVISQKPSRDICQRGTSLTIQCQVDSQVTMMFWYRQQPGQSLTLIATANQGSEATYESGFVIDKFPISRPNLTFSTLTVSNMSPEDSSIYLCSVDLGLAGSAQYFGPGTRLLVL.

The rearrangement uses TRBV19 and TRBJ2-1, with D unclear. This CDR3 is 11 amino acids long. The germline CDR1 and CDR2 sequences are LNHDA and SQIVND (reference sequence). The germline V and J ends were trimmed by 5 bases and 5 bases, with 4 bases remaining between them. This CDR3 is CASSGHNEQFF. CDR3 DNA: TGTGCCAGTAGTGGGCACAATGAGCAGTTCTTC. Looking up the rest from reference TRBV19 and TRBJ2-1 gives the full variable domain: DGGITQSPKYLFRKEGQNVTLSCEQNLNHDAMYWYRQDPGQGLRLIYYSQIVNDFQKGDIAEGYSVSREKKESFPLTVTSAQKNPTAFYLCASSGHNEQFFGPGTRLTVL.

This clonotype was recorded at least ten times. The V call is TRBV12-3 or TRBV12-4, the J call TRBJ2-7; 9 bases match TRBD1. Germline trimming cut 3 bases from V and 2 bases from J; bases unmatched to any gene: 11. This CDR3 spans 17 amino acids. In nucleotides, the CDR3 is TGTGCCAGCAGTTTCCCCCGACCGGGACAGGGCCCCTACGAGCAGTACTTC. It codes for CASSFPRPGQGPYEQYF.